This is a list of T cell receptor beta chains from one sample in a study of technical replicates of blood from a handful of donors. Profiled with immunoSEQ multiplex PCR; TCRdb holds only in-frame clones, not every one. The sample carries 60,000 to 95,000 clones, 90% to 95% recorded once. Sequencing was performed on T cells isolated from PBMCs. These receptors originate from a human donor in good health. Some clones in this sample may be carry-over from other donors' samples. The conserved cysteine and the conserved F or W are not part of the CDR3 here.

V gene	CDR3 length	J gene	CDR3 protein
TRBV4-2	14	TRBJ1-6	ASSQEGDRGGSPLH
TRBV5-6	13	TRBJ2-7	ASTSWGTGTYEQY
TRBV7-9	13	TRBJ2-1	ASSLAGGGPNEQF
TRBV4-2	13	TRBJ1-5	ASSQGGYSNQPQH
TRBV29-1	15	TRBJ1-1	SVVQIMQGRSRAEAF
TRBV7-9	14	TRBJ2-2	ASSLLNPRITGELF
TRBV19	13	TRBJ2-1	ASSLRRDSNNEQF
TRBV10-3	12	TRBJ1-3	AISYGSSGNTIY
TRBV5-8	11	TRBJ2-7	ASSLGTVYEQY
TRBV7-9	13	TRBJ1-6	ASSLALEGSSPLH
TRBV27	12	TRBJ2-7	ASSTKTAAYEQY
TRBV5-1	12	TRBJ2-1	ASSPTASYNEQF
TRBV19	11	TRBJ2-6	ATRRSGANVLT
TRBV9	12	TRBJ2-1	ASSERLLRGEQF
TRBV27	14	TRBJ1-5	ASSPRGRGGNQPQH
TRBV18	15	TRBJ1-6	ASSPQWTGRPYSPLH
TRBV6-5	13	TRBJ2-1	ASSYSGTSGQEQF
TRBV19	15	TRBJ1-2	ASSARPATGGENGYT
TRBV9	14	TRBJ1-1	ASSGQGLVMNTEAF
TRBV5-4	16	TRBJ2-4	ASSLRTSGGLAKNIQY
TRBV7-9	12	TRBJ1-1	AITSGQGGTEAF
TRBV4-1	15	TRBJ1-3	ASSQDQTTGAGNTIY
TRBV7-9	12	TRBJ1-1	ASSSFDRDTEAF
TRBV6-5	11	TRBJ2-3	ASSYQGTDTQY
TRBV5-4	13	TRBJ2-1	ASSLAEQGHNEQF
TRBV5-1	13	TRBJ2-7	ASSLGTGPTYEQY
TRBV5-1	14	TRBJ2-7	ASSLGSGGARREQY
TRBV11-2	12	TRBJ2-3	ASSLIGGVSRAH
TRBV6-1	10	TRBJ2-7	ASRDRVNEQY
TRBV6-1	12	TRBJ1-2	ASSEAGTGDGYT
TRBV4-1	14	TRBJ2-5	ASSRSFRLAGETQY
TRBV11-2	15	TRBJ2-1	ASSPLAASGKHNEQF
TRBV7-9	13	TRBJ2-3	ASSTMNRETDTQY
TRBV5-4	13	TRBJ2-1	ASSPRGVVYNEQF
TRBV11-2	12	TRBJ1-5	ASSFPGDNQPQH
TRBV4-2	11	TRBJ1-2	ASSQGQGHGYT
TRBV4-2	16	TRBJ2-7	ASSQGSLAGDGWVEQY
TRBV7-4	15	TRBJ2-1	ASSLSQGAALYNEQF
TRBV10-1	13	TRBJ2-3	ASSDRGGATDTQY
TRBV19	13	TRBJ1-3	ASSIGGDGGNTIY
TRBV9	13	TRBJ2-3	ASSAYPTSTDTQY
TRBV9	12	TRBJ2-2	ASSVAWRTGELF
TRBV30	12	TRBJ1-5	AWSVVGGRQPQH
TRBV30	14	TRBJ1-3	AWRPAGGFSGNTIY
TRBV9	14	TRBJ2-2	ASSVALGANTGELF
TRBV27	11	TRBJ2-1	ASSRTVYNEQF
TRBV5-1	14	TRBJ2-7	ASSLEGHGMSYEQY
TRBV4-1	13	TRBJ2-7	ASSYGQGIPYEQY
TRBV5-4	12	TRBJ2-4	ASSSPRSLNIQY
TRBV27	13	TRBJ1-6	ASSPQQGPRVALH
TRBV2	13	TRBJ1-1	ASKPIRTANTEAF
TRBV11-1	13	TRBJ1-3	ASSSRSSSGNTIY
TRBV28	12	TRBJ1-5	ASRVGTGDQPQH
TRBV6-4	13	TRBJ2-1	ASSSTSGAYIEQF
TRBV5-1	12	TRBJ1-5	ASSLEGASQPQH